This TCR beta chain was sequenced in a study of early T cells in non-severe SARS-CoV-2 infection. Study information: The sequenced material was bulk RNA from unsorted whole blood, and its chains were unpaired.

Germline CDR1 WNHNN, CDR2 SYGVQD (reference sequence). With V trimmed by 10 bases and J by 9 bases, 7 bases remained unmatched. This CDR3 spans 13 amino acids. Unique molecular identifiers were attached to individual cDNA molecules. One entry per CDR3 protein, called by TCRdb with MiXCR from the 5' RACE reads. This table holds about 83,000 distinct CDR3 sequences, about 10% found once. This receptor was taken from an adult who was a healthcare worker with PCR-confirmed SARS-CoV-2 infection or an uninfected control (not recorded which). Sequencing used whole blood, obtained at baseline. The chain recombines TRBV10-1 with TRBJ2-1, with 12 bases aligning to TRBD2. CDR3 loop: CATRLAGDGEQFF. CDR3 nucleotides: TGCGCCACGCGACTAGCGGGAGACGGTGAGCAGTTCTTC.